Detailed here is one T cell receptor (beta chain). The antigen remains undetermined. Germline assignment: CDR1 KGHSH and CDR2 LQKENI. This CDR3 region has 14 residues. The ends were cut back, 0 bases at V and 0 bases at J, with 4 bases in the middle. This specimen comes from a study of CD4 T cells in relation to SARS-CoV-2 and coronaviruses. At the level of the study: The HLA restriction of the shared crossreactive spike epitopes was mapped. Overall study findings and caveats: Monoreactive clones expanded significantly more to SARS-CoV-2 than crossreactive clones did. The cross-reactivity analysis covered only spike protein, not other viral proteins.

CD4+ T cells from unexposed donors were obtained before the COVID-19 pandemic (2011-2018). CD4 enrichment then naive enrichment separated naive from memory CD4+ cells. Profiling relied on immunoSEQ multiplex PCR, and the TCRdb table lists in-frame clones only, not all of them. The sample lists some 65,000 clones, 87% occurring once. Sequenced input: memory CD4+ T cells from PBMCs. The TCR sequence derives from a human donor in good health. This sequence joins TRBV18 and TRBJ2-3; no clear D. For the CDR3, the DNA is TGTGCCAGCTCACCACCTGACAGCACAGATACGCAGTATTTT. Its translation: CASSPPDSTDTQYF.